These 17 T cell receptor beta chains were sequenced from one sample in a study of response to subunit inactivated influenza vaccine. Via MiXCR, TCRdb re-called the RT-PCR reads, giving one row per CDR3 protein. The table has 530,000 or so distinct CDR3 sequences, roughly 25% seen once; the top ten hold under 2.5%. This specimen consisted of CD4+ T cells sorted from PBMCs, obtained more than 4 days after vaccination. The receptors come from a man aged 50-60 years who received an inactivated influenza vaccine.

The chain carries TRBV5-1 and TRBJ2-7; 9 positions agree with TRBD1. This CDR3 comprises 15 residues. V was pared by 2 bases and J by 6 bases, with 9 bases of the junction left unmatched. Germline V gives CDR1 SGHRS, CDR2 YFSETQ. The CDR3, as DNA: TGCGCCAGCAGCTTTGCCGGGACAGGGATTCGCGAGCAGTACTTC. Its protein product is CASSFAGTGIREQYF.

Only a few counts were recorded for this clonotype. J is TRBJ2-7 and V is TRBV20-1; 7 nucleotides agree with TRBD1. J lost 2 bases, V lost 0 bases, and 7 bases had no gene match. Per the germline V gene, CDR1 is DFQATT and CDR2 is SNEGSKA (reference sequence). The CDR3 extends over 15 amino acids. The CDR3 loop is CSARDRGRTTYEQYF. CDR3 DNA: TGCAGTGCTAGAGATAGGGGGCGGACAACCTACGAGCAGTACTTC.

This clonotype was observed a few times. V and J are TRBV7-9 and TRBJ2-2; TRBD1 is a possible D gene (6 bases). The V end lost 5 bases, the J end lost 8 bases, and 9 bases lay between the germline ends. This CDR3 contains 12 residues. The V gene's germline CDR1 is SEHNR and CDR2 FQNEAQ (reference sequence). The CDR3 loop is CASSPQGGELFF. The CDR3 nucleotides are TGTGCCAGCAGCCCTCAGGGGGGGGAGCTGTTTTTT.

This clonotype was seen a few times. The chain recombines TRBV10-3 with TRBJ2-5; D is tentatively TRBD1 or TRBD2 (5 bases each). Trimming cost V 0 bases and J 4 bases, with 9 bases left between them. In germline, CDR1 is ENHRY, CDR2 SYGVKD. The length of the CDR3 is 14 residues. CDR3 loop: CAISESGTRETQYF. CDR3 DNA sequence: TGTGCCATCAGTGAGTCCGGGACCCGAGAGACCCAGTACTTC.

The rearrangement links TRBV20-1 to TRBJ2-3; TRBD1 is a possible D gene (5 bases). Trimming took off 5 bases at V and 6 bases at J, with 12 bases between the two ends. CDR1 is DFQATT and CDR2 is SNEGSKA in the germline V gene (reference sequence). The CDR3 is made up of 12 amino acids. This CDR3 reads CSAAPRADTQYF. CDR3 coding DNA: TGCAGTGCTGCACCCAGGGCCGATACGCAGTATTTT.

Only a few counts were recorded for this clonotype. This chain connects TRBV28 to TRBJ1-2; D is unresolved. Germline V gene sequence: CDR1 MDHEN, CDR2 SYDVKM. There are 17 residues in the CDR3. The V and J ends lost 11 bases and 1 base respectively, with 26 bases between them. CDR3 region: CAVGSDTPHPYNYGYTF. Here the CDR3 DNA reads TGTGCCGTTGGGTCCGACACACCTCACCCCTATAACTATGGCTACACCTTC.

The J gene is TRBJ1-3, the V gene TRBV10-1; D is unclear. CDR1 is WNHNN, CDR2 SYGVQD, per germline (reference sequence). The CDR3 covers 15 residues. The ends were cut back, 3 bases at V and 2 bases at J, with 11 bases in the middle. The CDR3 DNA sequence: TGCGCCAGCAGTGATACCGGGATCGCTGGAAACACCATATATTTT. This translates into CASSDTGIAGNTIYF.

On this clonotype itself: A much larger clone lies one base from this, so it may be a read error. The chain joins TRBV6-1 to TRBJ1-3; D call uncertain. This CDR3 comprises 14 residues. Germline values: CDR1 MNHNS, CDR2 SASEGT. CDR3 in amino acids: CASRPQSSGNTTYF. The CDR3 nucleotides read TGTGCCAGCAGACCACAGAGCTCTGGAAACACCACATATTTT.

This clonotype was counted only a few times. The chain carries TRBV10-3 and TRBJ2-5; 9 positions match TRBD2. CDR3 length: 14 amino acids. Germline V lookup: CDR1 ENHRY, CDR2 SYGVKD. The trim removed 9 bases at V and 6 bases at J, leaving 11 bases unmatched. CDR3 loop: CAIRQVAGAKTQYF. The CDR3, as DNA: TGTGCCATTCGCCAAGTAGCGGGGGCAAAGACCCAGTACTTC.

The gene calls are TRBV5-1 and TRBJ2-3; 11 bases map to TRBD2. CDR3 length: 16 amino acids. The trim removed 2 bases at V and 3 bases at J, leaving 5 bases unmatched. Germline-derived CDR1 and CDR2 are SGHRS and YFSETQ. The CDR3 DNA follows: TGCGCCAGCAGCTTATGGACTAGCGGGTCTACAGATACGCAGTATTTT. It is translated as CASSLWTSGSTDTQYF.

This clonotype was seen more than once but under ten times. The chain couples TRBV14 to TRBJ2-7, with a possible D match to TRBD1 (6 bases). This CDR3 contains 18 residues. V was shortened by 0 bases and J by 2 bases, with 20 bases between the two germline ends. Per the germline V gene, CDR1 is SGHDN and CDR2 is FVKESK. In DNA form, the CDR3 reads TGTGCCAGCAGCCAAGAAATAGGCAGGGGATATCCCACCTACGAGCAGTACTTC. This gives the protein CASSQEIGRGYPTYEQYF.

A few counts support this clonotype. This chain joins TRBV27 and TRBJ2-6; 10 nucleotides agree with TRBD2. There are 17 residues in the CDR3. V was clipped by 5 bases and J by 2 bases; unmatched bases: 6. The germline V gene encodes CDR1 MNHEY and CDR2 SMNVEV (reference sequence). The CDR3 DNA follows: TGTGCCAGCAGTACTCTAGCGGGAGTTGCTGGGGCCAACGTCCTGACTTTC. Protein product: CASSTLAGVAGANVLTF. Variable domain in full (rest from reference TRBV27 and TRBJ2-6): EAQVTQNPRYLITVTGKKLTVTCSQNMNHEYMSWYRQDPGLGLRQIYYSMNVEVTDKGDVPEGYKVSRKEKRNFPLILESPSPNQTSLYFCASSTLAGVAGANVLTFGAGSRLTVL.

This sequence joins TRBV28 and TRBJ2-3; D not resolved. This CDR3 has 11 amino acids. Germline CDR1 is MDHEN and CDR2 is SYDVKM. The V gene lost 6 bases and the J gene lost 6 bases, with 7 bases spanning the gap. The CDR3 is CASRSPDTQYF. CDR3 sequence (DNA): TGTGCCAGCAGGTCACCCGATACGCAGTATTTT.

This clonotype was recorded at least ten times. This rearrangement joins TRBV12-3 or TRBV12-4 to TRBJ2-2; no clear D. This CDR3 is built from 12 residues. The V gene lost 6 bases and the J gene lost 5 bases, with 7 bases spanning the gap. CDR3 sequence: CASSRSTGELFF. The CDR3 bases are TGTGCCAGCAGCCGTTCAACCGGGGAGCTGTTTTTT.

Comment on this clonotype: One junction end disagrees with the germline gene, perhaps due to a read error. CDR3 DNA: TGTGCCACCATCAGAGATCCCTGGGGGGATACGCAGTATTTT. It translates to CATIRDPWGDTQYF. V gene TRBV15 combines with J gene TRBJ2-3; the D gene could be TRBD1 or TRBD2 (5 bases each). CDR1 is LNHNV and CDR2 is YYDKDF in the germline V gene (reference sequence). This CDR3 has 14 amino acids.

This clonotype was seen more than once but under ten times. The DNA of the CDR3 is TGTGCCAGCAGCCATAGCGGGATGCAAGAGACCCAGTACTTC. Its translation: CASSHSGMQETQYF. The genes are TRBV11-2 and TRBJ2-5, with TRBD2 matching 8 bases. The CDR3 contains 14 residues. The junction had 4 bases not matched to a gene; V was cut back by 5 bases and J by 2 bases. Germline loops: CDR1 SGHAT, CDR2 FQNNGV.

This chain uses TRBV29-1 with TRBJ1-2; D is possibly TRBD1 (5 bases). Per germline, CDR1 SQVTM and CDR2 ANQGSEA. V was clipped by 4 bases and J by 4 bases, with 13 bases between them. The CDR3 covers 13 residues. DNA for the CDR3: TGCAGCGTTGCCCGGGGGATGGGCTATGGCTACACCTTC. Protein: CSVARGMGYGYTF. The variable domain in full, with the rest retrieved from reference TRBV29-1 and TRBJ1-2, is SAVISQKPSRDICQRGTSLTIQCQVDSQVTMMFWYRQQPGQSLTLIATANQGSEATYESGFVIDKFPISRPNLTFSTLTVSNMSPEDSSIYLCSVARGMGYGYTFGSGTRLTVV.